This T cell receptor (beta chain) was documented in a study of T cell changes during pregnancy in multiple sclerosis. Trimming took 2 bases from V and 4 from J, leaving 14 bases between them. Germline V gene lookup returns CDR1 SGHVS and CDR2 FQNEAQ. The CDR3 is made up of 15 amino acids. Data came from immunoSEQ multiplex PCR; TCRdb stores just in-frame clones and leaves some out. The sample lists around 99,000 clones, about 92% occurring once. The specimen was peripheral blood, collected in the first trimester of pregnancy. The rearrangement uses TRBV7-8 and TRBJ1-1; D may be TRBD1 (5 bases). The sequence was collected from a female donor with multiple sclerosis, enrolled in a pregnancy study. The CDR3 region is CASSLNRLGVTEAFF. CDR3 nucleotides: TGTGCCAGCAGCTTAAATCGTTTAGGGGTCACTGAAGCTTTCTTT. Full variable domain (outside the CDR3, taken from reference TRBV7-8 and TRBJ1-1): GAGVSQSPRYKVAKRGQDVALRCDPISGHVSLFWYQQALGQGPEFLTYFQNEAQLDKSGLPSDRFFAERPEGSVSTLKIQRTQQEDSAVYLCASSLNRLGVTEAFFGQGTRLTVV.